This passage covers 17 T cell receptor beta chains from one sample sequenced in a study of cytomegalovirus exposure and HLA in healthy donors. Repertoires were generated with immunoSEQ multiplex PCR, while TCRdb's copy carries only in-frame clones and drops some. The sample carries 150,000 to 200,000 clones, 86% recorded once. Sequencing was performed on PBMCs. The origin of the receptors is a young woman in good health and CMV-seronegative.

The gene calls are TRBV27 and TRBJ1-5; maybe TRBD1 (5 bases). The germline CDR1 and CDR2 sequences are MNHEY and SMNVEV (reference sequence). There are 16 residues in the CDR3. With 4 bases removed from V and 8 bases from J, the gap between germline ends came to 21 bases. The CDR3 DNA sequence: TGTGCCAGCAGTTCTCAGGGTATGACGGCCTGGGAGCCCCAGCATTTT. It codes for CASSSQGMTAWEPQHF.

This clone was found many times. The V and J genes are TRBV4-3 and TRBJ2-7; D perhaps matches TRBD2 (6 bases). From germline, CDR1 is LGHNA and CDR2 YSLEER. The length of the CDR3 is 14 residues. The V and J ends lost 5 bases and 7 bases respectively, with 18 bases between them. The CDR3 reads CASSTGLGKGEQYF. The DNA of the CDR3 is TGCGCCAGCAGCACGGGACTGGGGAAGGGGGAGCAGTACTTC.

Here the CDR3 reads CAWRTGGWPEKLFF. The CDR3 nucleotides are TGTGCCTGGAGAACAGGGGGGTGGCCTGAAAAACTGTTTTTT. The J gene is TRBJ1-4, the V gene TRBV30; TRBD1 matches at 8 bases. Germline loops: CDR1 GTSNPN, CDR2 SVGIG (reference sequence). The CDR3 runs to 14 residues. Trimming at V came to 3 bases and at J to 7 bases, leaving 7 bases not matched to a gene.

V usage is TRBV12-5 and J usage is TRBJ2-5; a possible D gene is TRBD1 (6 bases). The CDR3 is 14 amino acids. The V gene lost 7 bases and the J gene lost 1 base, with 13 bases spanning the gap. Germline lookup yields CDR1 LGHNT and CDR2 FRNRAP. CDR3 region: CASALGTLQETQYF. CDR3 coding DNA: TGTGCTAGTGCTCTGGGGACACTCCAAGAGACCCAGTACTTC.

The rearrangement links TRBV10-1 to TRBJ2-7, with a possible D match to TRBD1 (6 bases). Trimming stripped 11 bases from V and 2 bases from J, with 28 bases between. Germline V gene sequence: CDR1 WNHNN, CDR2 SYGVQD (reference sequence). CDR3 length: 17 amino acids. The CDR3 DNA is TGCGCCGGACCCAAGGGGGAGCTACTAATACTTACCTACGAGCAGTACTTC. Its protein is CAGPKGELLILTYEQYF.

V usage is TRBV5-8 and J usage is TRBJ2-1; 12 bases line up with TRBD2. V was clipped by 4 bases and J by 4 bases; unmatched bases: 3. Germline lookup yields CDR1 SGHTS and CDR2 YDEGEE. The CDR3 sequence is 15 residues long. In nucleotides, the CDR3 is TGTGCCAGCAGCCGAGGACTAGCGGGGTACAATGAGCAGTTCTTC. Translating gives CASSRGLAGYNEQFF.

This chain uses TRBV11-2 with TRBJ2-7; 7 nucleotides line up with TRBD1. Germline lookup yields CDR1 SGHAT and CDR2 FQNNGV. J was trimmed by 1 base and V by 0 bases; bases with no gene match: 12. This CDR3 has 18 residues. The CDR3 coding sequence is TGTGCCAGCAGCTTAGATAGGGCGCAGGGGGATGGGTCCTACGAGCAGTACTTC. Amino acid sequence: CASSLDRAQGDGSYEQYF.

On this clone itself: With a much larger clone just one base away, this may be a read error. V usage is TRBV7-6 and J usage is TRBJ1-1; D gene uncertain. The germline V gene has CDR1 SGHVS and CDR2 FNYEAQ. CDR3 length: 14 residues. V gave up 1 base and J gave up 0 bases, with 6 bases separating them. The CDR3 DNA is TGTGCCAGCAGCTTAGGACACTTGAACACTGAAGCTTTCTTT. Encoded protein: CASSLGHLNTEAFF.

The chain combines TRBV5-6 with TRBJ1-1, with a tentative D call TRBD1 (6 bases). Germline V gene lookup returns CDR1 SGHDT and CDR2 YYEEEE. The CDR3 totals 14 residues. The V end lost 6 bases, the J end lost 1 base, and 13 bases lay between the germline ends. The DNA for the CDR3 is TGTGCCAGCATAGGGGGTCCGGCGAACACTGAAGCTTTCTTT. Its protein product is CASIGGPANTEAFF.

The chain links TRBV9 to TRBJ1-1; 8 positions match TRBD1. This CDR3 contains 14 residues. Germline assignment: CDR1 SGDLS and CDR2 YYNGEE. The J segment lost 11 bases and the V segment lost 0 bases, leaving 9 bases of the junction unmatched. CDR3 loop: CASSVDSQGAGAFF. The CDR3 DNA sequence: TGTGCCAGCAGCGTAGACTCTCAGGGGGCGGGGGCTTTCTTT.

This clone has only a few counts. The V and J genes are TRBV19 and TRBJ2-5, with 7 nucleotides matching TRBD1. This CDR3 spans 13 amino acids. Trimming took 7 bases from V and 4 from J; bases not matched to a gene: 6. Germline V gene sequence: CDR1 LNHDA, CDR2 SQIVND (reference sequence). This chain's CDR3 is CASKGQLLETQYF. CDR3 in DNA: TGTGCCAGTAAGGGACAGCTATTAGAGACCCAGTACTTC.

The chain is built from TRBV28 and TRBJ1-5; D gene unclear. The germline V and J ends were trimmed by 1 base and 7 bases, with 17 bases remaining between them. CDR1 and CDR2 from the germline V gene are MDHEN and SYDVKM. The CDR3 is 16 amino acids. CDR3 region: CASSLLWMRVGQPQHF. CDR3 bases: TGTGCCAGCAGTTTATTATGGATGAGGGTGGGGCAGCCCCAGCATTTT.

The V and J genes are TRBV6-4 and TRBJ2-1; TRBD2 agrees at 10 bases. CDR1 MRHNA and CDR2 SNTAGT come from the germline V gene. Trimming cost V 4 bases and J 8 bases; bases outside gene matches: 5. This CDR3 has 14 amino acids. The CDR3 DNA is TGTGCCAGCAGTGCCGGGACTAGCGAGCATGAGCAGTTCTTC. Translating it yields CASSAGTSEHEQFF.

The chain combines TRBV27 with TRBJ1-1, with 11 bases lining up with TRBD1. Germline V gene data show CDR1 as MNHEY and CDR2 as SMNVEV (reference sequence). CDR3 length equals 14 residues. The trim removed 4 bases at V and 5 bases at J, leaving 3 bases unmatched. The CDR3 reads CASSWGTGGTEAFF. CDR3 sequence (DNA): TGTGCCAGCAGTTGGGGGACAGGGGGGACTGAAGCTTTCTTT.

The chain combines TRBV5-1 with TRBJ1-2; 9 nucleotides line up with TRBD1. The germline gives CDR1 SGHRS, CDR2 YFSETQ. The CDR3 sequence is 15 residues long. V was pared by 0 bases and J by 3 bases, with 3 bases of the junction left unmatched. For the CDR3, the DNA is TGCGCCAGCAGCTTGGACAGGGGGCCTTACTATGGCTACACCTTC. Translated, it gives CASSLDRGPYYGYTF.

The V gene is TRBV5-4, the J gene TRBJ2-7; 10 nucleotides agree with TRBD2. Germline CDR1 and CDR2: SGHNT and YYREEE (reference sequence). CDR3 length equals 15 residues. V shed 4 bases and J 2 bases; nucleotides not matched to a gene: 6. CDR3 region: CASSQSGGAPYEQYF. The CDR3 DNA is TGTGCCAGCAGCCAGAGCGGGGGGGCCCCCTACGAGCAGTACTTC.

The chain links TRBV6-5 to TRBJ2-7; TRBD1 matches 10 bases. Germline assignment: CDR1 MNHEY and CDR2 SVGAGI. The ends lost 4 bases at V and 2 bases at J; junction bases unmatched: 8. CDR3 size: 16 residues. The CDR3 sequence is CASSSFDRGHPYEQYF. CDR3 DNA sequence: TGTGCCAGCAGTTCCTTCGACAGGGGGCACCCCTACGAGCAGTACTTC.